This T cell receptor (beta chain) is drawn from a study of blood T cell repertoires in COVID-19. Study-wide context: From T cells, B-cell-depleted T cells, or PBMCs came the material, which was cDNA or gDNA.

This CDR3 is built from 14 residues. The trim removed 0 bases at V and 6 bases at J, leaving 3 bases unmatched. Germline lookup yields CDR1 SGDLS and CDR2 YYNGEE. Some clones are missing from TCRdb's copy, which holds only in-frame ones; the method was immunoSEQ multiplex PCR. The sample has almost 350,000 clones, around nine tenths seen once. The source material was PBMCs or T cells enriched from blood (not recorded which). The source is a woman in her 30s who had been exposed to COVID-19. V is TRBV9 and J is TRBJ1-5, with 7 bases aligning to TRBD1. CDR3 sequence (DNA): TGTGCCAGCAGCGTAGAGGGGGCGGGTCAGCCCCAGCATTTT. Its protein product is CASSVEGAGQPQHF.